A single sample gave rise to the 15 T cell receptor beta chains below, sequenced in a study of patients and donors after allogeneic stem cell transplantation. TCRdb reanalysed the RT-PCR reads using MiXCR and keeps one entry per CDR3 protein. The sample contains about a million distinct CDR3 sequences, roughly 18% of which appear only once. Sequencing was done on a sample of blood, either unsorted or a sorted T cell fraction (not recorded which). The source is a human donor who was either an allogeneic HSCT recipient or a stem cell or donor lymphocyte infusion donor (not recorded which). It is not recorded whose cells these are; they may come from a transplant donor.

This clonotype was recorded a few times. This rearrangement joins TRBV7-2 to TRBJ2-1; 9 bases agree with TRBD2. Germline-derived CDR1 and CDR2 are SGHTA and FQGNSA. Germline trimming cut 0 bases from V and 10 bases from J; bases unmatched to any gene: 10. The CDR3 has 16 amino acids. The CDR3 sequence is CASSLAAQRGEREQFF. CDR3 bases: TGTGCCAGCAGCTTAGCGGCCCAGCGGGGGGAACGAGAGCAGTTCTTC.

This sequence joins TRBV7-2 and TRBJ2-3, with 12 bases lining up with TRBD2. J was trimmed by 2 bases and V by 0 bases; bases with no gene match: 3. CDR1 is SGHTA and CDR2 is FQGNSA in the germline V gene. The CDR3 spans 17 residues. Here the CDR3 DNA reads TGTGCCAGCAGCTTAGCGGCTAGCGGGGGGGCCACAGATACGCAGTATTTT. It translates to CASSLAASGGATDTQYF.

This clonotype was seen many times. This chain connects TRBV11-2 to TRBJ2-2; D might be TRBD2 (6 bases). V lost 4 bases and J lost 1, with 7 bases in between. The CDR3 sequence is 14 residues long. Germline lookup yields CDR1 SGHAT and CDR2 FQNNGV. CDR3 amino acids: CASSSAGNTGELFF. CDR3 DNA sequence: TGTGCCAGCAGCTCAGCGGGGAACACCGGGGAGCTGTTTTTT.

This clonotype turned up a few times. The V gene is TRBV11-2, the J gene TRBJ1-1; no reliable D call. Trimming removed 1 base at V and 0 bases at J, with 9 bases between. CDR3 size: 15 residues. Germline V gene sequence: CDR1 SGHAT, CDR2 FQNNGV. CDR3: CASSLGGMMNTEAFF. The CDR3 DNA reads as TGTGCCAGCAGCTTAGGCGGAATGATGAACACTGAAGCTTTCTTT.

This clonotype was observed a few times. CDR3 sequence (DNA): TGTGCCAGCAGTCCTTGGGACCAAACAGATACGCAGTATTTT. Its translation is CASSPWDQTDTQYF. This chain links TRBV12-3 or TRBV12-4 with TRBJ2-3; TRBD1 or TRBD2 may be the D gene (5 bases each). This CDR3 has 14 residues. V lost 5 bases and J 3 bases, leaving 12 bases between the germline ends.

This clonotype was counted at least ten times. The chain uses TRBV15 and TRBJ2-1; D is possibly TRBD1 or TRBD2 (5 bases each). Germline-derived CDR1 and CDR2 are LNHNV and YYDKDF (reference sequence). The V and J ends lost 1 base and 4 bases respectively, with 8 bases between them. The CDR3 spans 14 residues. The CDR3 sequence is CATSRAGGYNEQFF. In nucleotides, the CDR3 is TGTGCCACCAGCAGAGCTGGGGGTTACAATGAGCAGTTCTTC.

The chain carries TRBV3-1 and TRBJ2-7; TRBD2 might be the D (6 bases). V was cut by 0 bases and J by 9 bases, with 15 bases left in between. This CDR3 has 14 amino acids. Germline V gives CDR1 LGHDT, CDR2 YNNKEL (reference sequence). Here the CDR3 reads CASSQDKWPRGQYF. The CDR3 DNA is TGTGCCAGCAGCCAAGATAAGTGGCCGCGGGGGCAGTACTTC.

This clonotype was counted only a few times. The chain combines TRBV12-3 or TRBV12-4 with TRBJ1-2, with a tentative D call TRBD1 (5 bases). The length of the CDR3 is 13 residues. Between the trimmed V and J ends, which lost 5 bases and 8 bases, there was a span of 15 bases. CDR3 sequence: CASSTGGRGGYTF. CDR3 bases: TGTGCCAGCAGTACCGGGGGTCGCGGCGGCTACACCTTC.

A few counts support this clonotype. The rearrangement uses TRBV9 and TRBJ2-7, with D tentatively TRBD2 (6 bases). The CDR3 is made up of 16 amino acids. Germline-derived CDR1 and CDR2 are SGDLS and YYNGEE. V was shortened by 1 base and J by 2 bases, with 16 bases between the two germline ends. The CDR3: CASSVKSGDHPYEQYF. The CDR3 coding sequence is TGTGCCAGCAGCGTAAAGTCGGGGGACCATCCCTACGAGCAGTACTTC. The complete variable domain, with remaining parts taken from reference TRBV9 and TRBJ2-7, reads DSGVTQTPKHLITATGQRVTLRCSPRSGDLSVYWYQQSLDQGLQFLIQYYNGEERAKGNILERFSAQQFPDLHSELNLSSLELGDSALYFCASSVKSGDHPYEQYFGPGTRLTVT.

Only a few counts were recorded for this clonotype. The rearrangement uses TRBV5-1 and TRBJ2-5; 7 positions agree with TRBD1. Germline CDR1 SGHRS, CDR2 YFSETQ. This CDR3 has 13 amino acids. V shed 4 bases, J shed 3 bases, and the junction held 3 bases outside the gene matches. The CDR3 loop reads CASSRGQKETQYF. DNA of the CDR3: TGCGCCAGCAGCCGGGGACAGAAAGAGACCCAGTACTTC.

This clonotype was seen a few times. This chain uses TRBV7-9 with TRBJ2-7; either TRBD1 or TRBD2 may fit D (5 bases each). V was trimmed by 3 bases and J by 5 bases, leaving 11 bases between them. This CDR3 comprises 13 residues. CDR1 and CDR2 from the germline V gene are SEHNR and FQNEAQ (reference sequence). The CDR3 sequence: CASSLGPLDEQYF. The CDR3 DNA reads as TGTGCCAGCAGCTTGGGACCCTTAGACGAGCAGTACTTC.

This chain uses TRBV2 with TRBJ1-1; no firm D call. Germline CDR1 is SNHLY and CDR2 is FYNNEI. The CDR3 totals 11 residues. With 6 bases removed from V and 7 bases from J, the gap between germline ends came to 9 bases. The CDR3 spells CASRYHSEAFF. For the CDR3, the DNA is TGTGCCAGCAGGTACCACAGTGAAGCTTTCTTT.

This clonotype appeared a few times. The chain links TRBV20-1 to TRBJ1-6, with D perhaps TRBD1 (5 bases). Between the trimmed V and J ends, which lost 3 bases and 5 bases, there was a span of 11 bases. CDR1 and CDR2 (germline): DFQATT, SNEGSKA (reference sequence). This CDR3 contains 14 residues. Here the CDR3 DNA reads TGCAGTGCTAGTCACCAGGGACATAATTCACCCCTCCACTTT. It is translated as CSASHQGHNSPLHF.

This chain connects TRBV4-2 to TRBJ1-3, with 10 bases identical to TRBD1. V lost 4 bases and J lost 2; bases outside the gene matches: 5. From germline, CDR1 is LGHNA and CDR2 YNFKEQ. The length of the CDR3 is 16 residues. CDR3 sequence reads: CASSRTGTGAGNTIYF. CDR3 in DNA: TGTGCCAGCAGCCGAACCGGGACAGGGGCTGGAAACACCATATATTTT.

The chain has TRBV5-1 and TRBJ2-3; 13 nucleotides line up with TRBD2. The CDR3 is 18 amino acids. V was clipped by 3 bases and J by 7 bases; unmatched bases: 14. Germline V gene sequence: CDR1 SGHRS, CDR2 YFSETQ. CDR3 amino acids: CASSSGMGLAGSYNTQYF. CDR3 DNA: TGCGCCAGCAGCTCCGGGATGGGACTAGCGGGGTCATATAATACGCAGTATTTT. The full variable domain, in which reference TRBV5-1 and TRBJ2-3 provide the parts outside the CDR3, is KAGVTQTPRYLIKTRGQQVTLSCSPISGHRSVSWYQQTPGQGLQFLFEYFSETQRNKGNFPGRFSGRQFSNSRSEMNVSTLELGDSALYLCASSSGMGLAGSYNTQYFGPGTRLTVL.